This is a list of T cell receptor beta chains from one sample in a study of cytomegalovirus exposure and HLA in healthy donors. TCRdb keeps only in-frame clones here, not all; method: immunoSEQ multiplex PCR. This table has under 300,000 clones, 70% to 90% appearing once. Source material: PBMCs. The source of these receptors is a woman in her twenties or thirties in good health and CMV-seropositive. Each CDR3 is given with its conserved first and last residue. The D gene is left open where the match is weak. Clone size is given for some rows only: seen once, a few or many times, or a class if the clone is expanded.

few	TRBJ2-7	.	TRBV4-1	TGCGCCAGCAGCCAAAAACGAGCCTCCTACGAGCAGTACTTC	CASSQKRASYEQYF
.	TRBJ2-2	.	TRBV2	TGTGCCAGCTGGGGAGAGGAAAACTCGGCCTACACCGGGGAGCTGTTTTTT	CASWGEENSAYTGELFF
few	TRBJ1-2	.	TRBV6-1	TGTGCCAGCAGCGAAACCGGGTATGGCTACACCTTC	CASSETGYGYTF
.	TRBJ1-1	.	TRBV5-4	TGTGCCAGCAGAAGGCCGGGGAACACTGAAGCTTTCTTT	CASRRPGNTEAFF
.	TRBJ2-7	.	TRBV14	TGTGCCAGCAGCCAAGGGCCTAGCGCGTACTACGAGCAGTACTTC	CASSQGPSAYYEQYF
once	TRBJ2-7	.	TRBV19	TGTGCCAGTAGCAGACAGAACTACGAGCAGTACTTC	CASSRQNYEQYF
.	TRBJ2-7	.	TRBV6-5	TGTGCCACCCGCGCCTCCTACGAGCAGTACTTC	CATRASYEQYF
.	TRBJ1-3	.	TRBV9	TGTGCCAGCGATGACAGGCGGAGGTCTCCTGGAAACACCATATATTTT	CASDDRRRSPGNTIYF
.	TRBJ1-2	.	TRBV5-6	TGTGCCAGCAGCTTGCTTGTCGGCAGGTTGCCCCGCGGCTACACCTTC	CASSLLVGRLPRGYTF
.	TRBJ2-3	.	TRBV5-4	TGTGCCAGCAGCTACAGGGTTGAGGGTACGCAGTATTTT	CASSYRVEGTQYF
.	TRBJ2-2	TRBD1	TRBV5-1	TGCGCCAGCAGCTTGGGACAGGGGAACACCGGGGAGCTGTTTTTT	CASSLGQGNTGELFF
.	TRBJ1-1	.	TRBV4-1	TGCGCCAGCAGCTTCCCGGCAGGCACTGAAGCTTTCTTT	CASSFPAGTEAFF
.	TRBJ1-1	TRBD1	TRBV29-1	TGCAGCGTTGAAGATTCGACAGGGGAAAACACTGAAGCTTTCTTT	CSVEDSTGENTEAFF
.	TRBJ2-7	TRBD1	TRBV5-1	TGCGCCAGCACCCCTCCACAGGGGGCAGGCGACGAGCAGTACTTC	CASTPPQGAGDEQYF
.	TRBJ1-2	TRBD1	TRBV27	TGTGCCAGCAGACAATCCCGGACAGGGGGTTATGGCTACACCTTC	CASRQSRTGGYGYTF
once	TRBJ1-5	TRBD1	TRBV2	TGTGCCAGCAGTCCGGACAGGGATGATCAGCCCCAGCATTTT	CASSPDRDDQPQHF
.	TRBJ1-2	TRBD1	TRBV10-2	TGCGCCATTTCCAGGGGGCCTGGCTACACCTTC	CAISRGPGYTF
.	TRBJ1-4	.	TRBV2	TGTGCCAGCAGCGCCCGGAGGGATAATGAAAAACTGTTTTTT	CASSARRDNEKLFF
.	TRBJ2-1	.	TRBV5-1	TGCGCCAGCAGCTTGGGGCTCGCAAGCTCCTACAATGAGCAGTTCTTC	CASSLGLASSYNEQFF
.	TRBJ1-1	.	TRBV5-1	TGCGCCAGCAGCCTGGAGGGGGAGTCATCGGCTTTCTTT	CASSLEGESSAFF
.	TRBJ1-1	.	TRBV30	TGTGCCTGGACTACCACCCCATCTGAAGCTTTCTTT	CAWTTTPSEAFF
.	TRBJ2-7	TRBD1	TRBV10-3	TGTGCCATCAGTGGGGGACAGATATCCTCCTACGAGCAGTACTTC	CAISGGQISSYEQYF
once	TRBJ2-7	TRBD2	TRBV5-4	TGTGCCAGCAGCCGGACTAGCGGATCCTACGAGCAGTACTTC	CASSRTSGSYEQYF
.	TRBJ2-1	.	TRBV6-4	TGTGCCAGCAGTACGGCCCGGGACTCACAGCAGTTCTTC	CASSTARDSQQFF
.	TRBJ1-2	.	TRBV7-9	TGTGCCAGCAGCTTAGGGTCCGGGGAGGACGGCTACACCTTC	CASSLGSGEDGYTF
.	TRBJ2-2	TRBD1	TRBV5-1	TGCGCCAGCAGGGTGACAGGGGGAAGGAACACCGGGGAGCTGTTTTTT	CASRVTGGRNTGELFF